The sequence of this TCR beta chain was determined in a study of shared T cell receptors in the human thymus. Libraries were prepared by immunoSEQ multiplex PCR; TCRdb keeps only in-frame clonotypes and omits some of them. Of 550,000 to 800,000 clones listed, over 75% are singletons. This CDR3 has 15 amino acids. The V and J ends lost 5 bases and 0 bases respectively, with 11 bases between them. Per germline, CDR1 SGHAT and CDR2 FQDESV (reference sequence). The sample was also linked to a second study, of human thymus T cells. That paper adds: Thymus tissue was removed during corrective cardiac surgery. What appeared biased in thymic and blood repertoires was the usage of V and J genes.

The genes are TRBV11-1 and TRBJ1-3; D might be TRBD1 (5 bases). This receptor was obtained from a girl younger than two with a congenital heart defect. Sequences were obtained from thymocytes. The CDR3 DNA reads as TGTGCCAGCAGCCCCAACAGGAACTCTGGAAACACCATATATTTT. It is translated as CASSPNRNSGNTIYF.